This TCR beta chain was recovered during a study of T cells in Graves' hyperthyroidism and ophthalmopathy. Study-wide points: Before onset, by a median of approximately 5.9 months, the model predicted ophthalmopathy.

The V end was cut by 4 bases, the J end by 4 bases, with 2 bases between. CDR1 and CDR2 (germline): KGHSH, LQKENI. This CDR3 is 12 amino acids long. This clonotype has just a few counts. Its antigen is as yet unknown. Amplified regions were TCR beta CDR3 sequences from RNA transcripts. The HTBI primer set drove a first-round RT-PCR of the TCR CDR3. Each CDR3 protein is one row after TCRdb ran MiXCR on the multiplex PCR reads. The sample has roughly 380,000 distinct CDR3 sequences; around 18% are singletons. This chain uses TRBV18 with TRBJ2-6; no reliable D call. The TCR comes from a woman in her thirties or forties with Graves' ophthalmopathy. The sequenced sample consisted of blood. The CDR3 DNA is TGTGCCAGCTCACGGGGGGCCAACGTCCTGACTTTC. It encodes CASSRGANVLTF.